This T cell receptor beta chain stems from a study of neurological immune-mediated disorders. Germline assignment: CDR1 DFQATT and CDR2 SNEGSKA (reference sequence). This CDR3 comprises 14 residues. V was shortened by 6 bases and J by 0 bases, with 12 bases between the two germline ends. About this clonotype: Its antigen is as yet unknown.

As for the cDNA, it was generated by 5'RACE with 10-nucleotide random UMIs. Sequencing of 15-18 subjects in each run yielded over 200 million TCR-beta sequences. MiXCR, applied by TCRdb to the 5' RACE reads, yields one record per CDR3 protein. The data show 50,000 to 70,000 distinct CDR3 sequences, around 11% seen once. Time point defined: longitudinal time-point 1 (baseline). Study outcomes and limitations: Whereas HTLV-1-associated myelopathy showed the most TCR clonal expansion, multiple sclerosis showed the least, with levels below those of healthy controls. Private repertoires in all groups were suggested, as expanded clones shared no CDR3 amino acid sequences across subjects.

Sample: PBMCs. The receptor comes from a male donor with HTLV-1-associated myelopathy (HAM/TSP). The rearrangement joins TRBV20-1 to TRBJ1-5; D is uncertain. CDR3 bases: TGCAGTGCCGACTGGACCTATAGCAATCAGCCCCAGCATTTT. This codes for CSADWTYSNQPQHF.